Listed below are T cell receptor beta chains from one sample, sequenced in a study of shared clonotypes between healthy human individuals. Generated by immunoSEQ multiplex PCR, the TCRdb table keeps only in-frame clones and is missing some. The sample has some 470,000 clones, over 65% seen once. The sequenced material came from PBMCs. The receptors derive from a woman aged 40 to 50 in good health. Some clones in this sample may be carry-over from other donors' samples. Each CDR3 is given with its conserved first and last residue. D genes are given only for firm matches. Clone size is stated in some rows and not others, as once, few, many or a class when expanded.

CASSIVAGGPDTQYF,.,TRBV5-1,TRBJ2-3,TRBD2
CASSLTGGANVLTF,.,TRBV7-9,TRBJ2-6,.
CASSFGGKETQYF,.,TRBV5-1,TRBJ2-5,.
CAISDRGPLFRDTQYF,.,TRBV10-3,TRBJ2-3,TRBD1
CSARFGNTEAFF,.,TRBV29-1,TRBJ1-1,.
CASSLQRGRPNEQFF,.,TRBV11-2,TRBJ2-1,TRBD2
CASSTGTVYEQYF,.,TRBV19,TRBJ2-7,TRBD1
CASSQESYRTGSGNTIYF,once,TRBV4-3,TRBJ1-3,.
CASRPASGAYEQYF,once,TRBV28,.,TRBD2
CASSLMGAVNTEAFF,.,TRBV7-2,TRBJ1-1,.
CASSEALPGETQYF,.,TRBV2,TRBJ2-5,.
CASSLGTGENTIYF,.,TRBV5-6,TRBJ1-3,TRBD1
CASSQGVASGISTDTQYF,.,TRBV4-3,TRBJ2-3,TRBD2
CASSLGVLNTEAFF,.,TRBV5-1,TRBJ1-1,.
CAISESTAGSSYEQYF,.,TRBV10-3,.,TRBD2
CASNPLAGDGYTF,many,TRBV14,TRBJ1-2,.
CASSEAGSTGELFF,.,TRBV2,TRBJ2-2,.
CASSSSGGLNEQFF,.,TRBV10-2,TRBJ2-1,TRBD2
CASSLLGTGGYTF,once,TRBV5-1,TRBJ1-2,.
CAISGSYGGASYEQYF,.,TRBV10-3,TRBJ2-7,.
CASSSRSSVREQYF,once,TRBV27,TRBJ2-7,.
CASSPGRQSYEQYF,.,TRBV18,TRBJ2-7,.
CAWSNDGRYEQYF,.,TRBV30,TRBJ2-7,.
CASSTVTYTGELFF,.,TRBV5-6,TRBJ2-2,.
CASSISRRGWNQPQHF,few,TRBV28,TRBJ1-5,.
CASSPGSSYEQYF,.,TRBV9,TRBJ2-7,.
CASSPGEGSPPRGANVLTF,.,TRBV7-9,TRBJ2-6,.
CASSQVGPRGLPDGYTF,.,TRBV4-1,TRBJ1-2,.
CASSQVRQSMNTEAFF,many,TRBV4-1,TRBJ1-1,.
CSVSTQGEQYF,few,TRBV29-1,TRBJ2-7,.
CATTRVVRGLAGGYEQFF,.,TRBV5-6,TRBJ2-1,TRBD2
CASGLVLAGGRDNEQFF,.,TRBV12-5,TRBJ2-1,TRBD2
CASRELVLSHYGYTF,.,TRBV18,TRBJ1-2,.
CASSTAPSRAQHF,.,TRBV7-2,TRBJ1-5,.
CASQAGGSWNEQFF,.,TRBV6-6,TRBJ2-1,TRBD2
CASSAETPGQSRGGYTF,.,TRBV10-2,TRBJ1-2,TRBD1
CASSFEPTNEKLFF,once,TRBV5-1,TRBJ1-4,.
CASSSARFAVGGNTIYF,.,TRBV7-2,TRBJ1-3,.
CASSYDSSANQPQHF,.,TRBV6-5,TRBJ1-5,.
CASSLGPIGRGGTEAFF,few,TRBV13,TRBJ1-1,.
CASSLSAGGAGELFF,once,TRBV7-2,TRBJ2-2,TRBD2
CASSFQSQAKNIQYF,.,TRBV28,TRBJ2-4,.
CASSPTGDGELFF,.,TRBV6-6,TRBJ2-2,TRBD1
CASSSVGSGGGYTF,once,TRBV7-3,TRBJ1-2,.
CASSRAGRENTEAFF,many,TRBV18,TRBJ1-1,.
CATSRVGRFTDTQYF,.,TRBV15,TRBJ2-3,.
CASSFYTNTEAFF,.,TRBV7-2,TRBJ1-1,.
CASSQEFWRRGQDTGELFF,once,TRBV14,TRBJ2-2,TRBD1
CASSQDRGLDRGYTF,.,TRBV4-2,TRBJ1-2,TRBD1
CASSPPRSQETQYF,.,TRBV18,TRBJ2-5,.
CASSLNPGSYEQYF,.,TRBV7-3,TRBJ2-7,.
CASSEAGAPYEQYF,.,TRBV10-2,TRBJ2-7,TRBD2
CASSLGIRNEETQYF,once,TRBV5-8,TRBJ2-5,.
CASSSTPGGSYEQYF,once,TRBV5-1,TRBJ2-7,.
CASSFQANTGELFF,.,TRBV7-2,TRBJ2-2,.
CASSLPGGTGELFF,.,TRBV5-1,TRBJ2-2,TRBD2
CASSQEVGGWGQPQHF,.,TRBV4-1,TRBJ1-5,.
CASSLAPYRGSNQPQHF,.,TRBV7-2,TRBJ1-5,.
CASSPDPTSNQPQHF,.,TRBV4-3,TRBJ1-5,.
CASSPGLANEQYF,.,TRBV4-1,TRBJ2-7,TRBD2